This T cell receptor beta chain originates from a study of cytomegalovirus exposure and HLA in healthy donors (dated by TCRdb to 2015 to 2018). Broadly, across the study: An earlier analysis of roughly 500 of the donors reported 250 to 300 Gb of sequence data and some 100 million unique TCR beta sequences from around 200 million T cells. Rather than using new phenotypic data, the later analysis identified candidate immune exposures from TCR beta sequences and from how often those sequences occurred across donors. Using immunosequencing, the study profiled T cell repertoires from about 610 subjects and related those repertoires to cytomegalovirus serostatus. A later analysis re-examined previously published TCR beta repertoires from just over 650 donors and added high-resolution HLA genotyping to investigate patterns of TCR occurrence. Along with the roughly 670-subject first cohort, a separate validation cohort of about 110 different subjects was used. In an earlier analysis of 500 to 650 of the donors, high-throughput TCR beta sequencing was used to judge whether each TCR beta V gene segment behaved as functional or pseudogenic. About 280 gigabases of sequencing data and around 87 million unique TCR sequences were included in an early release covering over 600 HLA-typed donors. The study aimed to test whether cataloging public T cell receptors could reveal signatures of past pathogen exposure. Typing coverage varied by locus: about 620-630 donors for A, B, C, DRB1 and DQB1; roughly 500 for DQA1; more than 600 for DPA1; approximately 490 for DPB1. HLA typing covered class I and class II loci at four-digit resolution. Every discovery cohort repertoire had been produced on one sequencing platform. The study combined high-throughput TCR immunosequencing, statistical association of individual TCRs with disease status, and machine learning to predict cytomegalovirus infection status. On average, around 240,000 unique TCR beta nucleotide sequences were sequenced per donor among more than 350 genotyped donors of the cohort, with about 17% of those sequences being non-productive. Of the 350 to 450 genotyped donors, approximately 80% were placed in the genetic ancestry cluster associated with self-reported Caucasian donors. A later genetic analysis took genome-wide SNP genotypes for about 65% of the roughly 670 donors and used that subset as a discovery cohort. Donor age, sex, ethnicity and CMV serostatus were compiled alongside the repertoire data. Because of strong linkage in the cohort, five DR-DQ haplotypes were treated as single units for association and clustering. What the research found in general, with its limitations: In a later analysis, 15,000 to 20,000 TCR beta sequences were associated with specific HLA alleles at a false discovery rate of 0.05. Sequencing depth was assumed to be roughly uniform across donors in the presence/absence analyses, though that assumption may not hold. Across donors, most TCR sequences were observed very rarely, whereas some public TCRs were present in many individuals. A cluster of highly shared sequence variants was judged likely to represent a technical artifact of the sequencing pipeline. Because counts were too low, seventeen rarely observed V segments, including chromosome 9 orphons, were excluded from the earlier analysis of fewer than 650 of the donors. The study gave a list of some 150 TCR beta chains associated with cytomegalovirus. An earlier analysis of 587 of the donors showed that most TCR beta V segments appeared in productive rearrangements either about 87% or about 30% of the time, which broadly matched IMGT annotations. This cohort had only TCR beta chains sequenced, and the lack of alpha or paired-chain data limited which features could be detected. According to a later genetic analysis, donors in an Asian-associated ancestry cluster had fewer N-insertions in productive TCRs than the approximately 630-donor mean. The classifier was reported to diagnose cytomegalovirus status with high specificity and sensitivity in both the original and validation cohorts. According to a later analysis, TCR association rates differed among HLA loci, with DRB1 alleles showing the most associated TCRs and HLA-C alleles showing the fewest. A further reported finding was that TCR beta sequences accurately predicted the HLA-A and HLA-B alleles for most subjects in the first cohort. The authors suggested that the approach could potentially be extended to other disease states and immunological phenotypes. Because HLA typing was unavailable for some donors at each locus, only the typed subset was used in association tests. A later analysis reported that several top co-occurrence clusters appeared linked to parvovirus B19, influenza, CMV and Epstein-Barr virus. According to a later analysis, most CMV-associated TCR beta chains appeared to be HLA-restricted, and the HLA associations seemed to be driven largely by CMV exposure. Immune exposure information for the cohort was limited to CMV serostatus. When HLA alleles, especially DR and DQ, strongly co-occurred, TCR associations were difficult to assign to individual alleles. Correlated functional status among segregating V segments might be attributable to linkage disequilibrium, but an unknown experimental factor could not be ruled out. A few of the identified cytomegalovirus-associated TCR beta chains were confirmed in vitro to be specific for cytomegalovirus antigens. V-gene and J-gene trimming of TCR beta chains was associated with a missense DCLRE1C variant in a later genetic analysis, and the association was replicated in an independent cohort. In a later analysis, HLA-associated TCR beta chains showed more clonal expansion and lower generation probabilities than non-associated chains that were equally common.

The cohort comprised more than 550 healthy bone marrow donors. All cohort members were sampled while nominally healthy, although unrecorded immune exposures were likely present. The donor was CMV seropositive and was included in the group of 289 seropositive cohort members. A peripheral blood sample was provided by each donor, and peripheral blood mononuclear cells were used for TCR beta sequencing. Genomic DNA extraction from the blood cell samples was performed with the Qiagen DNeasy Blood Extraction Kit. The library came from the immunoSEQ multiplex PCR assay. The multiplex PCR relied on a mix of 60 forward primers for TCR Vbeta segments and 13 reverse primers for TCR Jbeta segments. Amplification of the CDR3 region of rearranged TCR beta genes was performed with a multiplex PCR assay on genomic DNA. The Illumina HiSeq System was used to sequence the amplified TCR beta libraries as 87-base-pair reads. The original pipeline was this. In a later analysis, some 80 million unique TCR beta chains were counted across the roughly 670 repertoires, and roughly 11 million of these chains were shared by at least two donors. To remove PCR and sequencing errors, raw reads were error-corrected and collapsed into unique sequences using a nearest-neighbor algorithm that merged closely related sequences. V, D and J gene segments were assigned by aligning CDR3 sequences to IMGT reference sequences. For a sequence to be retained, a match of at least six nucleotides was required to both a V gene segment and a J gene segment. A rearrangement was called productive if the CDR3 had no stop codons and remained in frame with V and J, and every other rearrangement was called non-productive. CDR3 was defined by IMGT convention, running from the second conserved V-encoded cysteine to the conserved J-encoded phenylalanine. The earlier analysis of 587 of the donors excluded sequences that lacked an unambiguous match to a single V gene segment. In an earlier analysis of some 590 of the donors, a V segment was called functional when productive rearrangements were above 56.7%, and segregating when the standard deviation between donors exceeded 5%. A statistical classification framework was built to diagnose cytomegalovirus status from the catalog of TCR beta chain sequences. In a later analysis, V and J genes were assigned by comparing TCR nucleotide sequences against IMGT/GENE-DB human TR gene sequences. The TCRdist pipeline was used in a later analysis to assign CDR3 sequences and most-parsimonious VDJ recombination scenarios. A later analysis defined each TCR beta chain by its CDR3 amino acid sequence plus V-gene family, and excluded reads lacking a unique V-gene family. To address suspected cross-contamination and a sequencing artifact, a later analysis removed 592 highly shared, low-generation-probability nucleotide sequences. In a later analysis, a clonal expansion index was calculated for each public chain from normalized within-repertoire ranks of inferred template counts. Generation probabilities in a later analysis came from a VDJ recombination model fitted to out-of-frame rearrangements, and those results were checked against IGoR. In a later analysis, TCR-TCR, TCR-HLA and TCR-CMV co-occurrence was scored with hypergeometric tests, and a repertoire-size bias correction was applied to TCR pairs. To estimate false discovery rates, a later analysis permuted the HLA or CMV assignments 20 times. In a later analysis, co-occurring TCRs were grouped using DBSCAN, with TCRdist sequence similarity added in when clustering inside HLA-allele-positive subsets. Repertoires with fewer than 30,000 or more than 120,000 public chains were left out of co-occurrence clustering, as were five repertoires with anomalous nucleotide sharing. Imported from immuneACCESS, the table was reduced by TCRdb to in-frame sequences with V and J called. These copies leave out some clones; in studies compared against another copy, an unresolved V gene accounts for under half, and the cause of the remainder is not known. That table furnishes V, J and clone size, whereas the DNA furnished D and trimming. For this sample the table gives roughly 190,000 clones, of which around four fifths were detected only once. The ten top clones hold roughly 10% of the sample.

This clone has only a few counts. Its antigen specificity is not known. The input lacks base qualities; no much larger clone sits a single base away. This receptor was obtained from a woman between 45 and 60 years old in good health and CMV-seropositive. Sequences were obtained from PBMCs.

The CDR3 in this case is CASSQDLPATALTYEQYF. The DNA reads TGTGCCAGCAGCCAAGATCTTCCTGCGACAGCCTTAACCTACGAGCAGTACTTC. This sequence uses TRBV4-2 and TRBJ2-7; matching of 5 bases hints at TRBD1 as the D gene. Inclusive of the bounding cysteine and phenylalanine, the CDR3 is 18 residues long. The sequence is cut down to CDR3 DNA, 54 bases in frame from base 1. The V and J ends are trimmed by 0 bases and 2 bases, leaving 20 bases between them. From a lookup of the germline V gene, CDR1 and CDR2 are LGHNA and YNFKEQ.